A selection of T cell receptor beta chains follows, all from one sample in a study of regulatory T cells in long-lasting Graves disease. MiXCR, run by TCRdb on the multiplex PCR reads, gives a single entry per CDR3 protein. Of about 530,000 distinct CDR3 sequences detected, more than 15% appear once; the ten largest clones hold approximately 25%. In addition, the sample was reused for a study of T cells in Graves' hyperthyroidism and ophthalmopathy.

The sample here was peripheral blood mononuclear cells (PBMCs), taken at new diagnosis, from a patient treated with antithyroid drugs. These receptors were obtained from a woman aged 35-65 years with Graves disease. Each CDR3 is given with its conserved first and last residue. D genes are given only for firm matches. The size entry is marked missing in some rows and otherwise reads once, few, many or a size class.

v_gene: TRBV29-1
d_gene: TRBD1
j_gene: TRBJ1-2
abundance: many
CDR3aa: CSVNTGGYGYTF
CDR3nt: TGCAGCGTGAACACAGGGGGCTATGGCTACACCTTC

v_gene: TRBV11-1
d_gene: .
j_gene: TRBJ1-1
abundance: many
CDR3aa: CASSLWGESMNTEAFF
CDR3nt: TGTGCCAGCAGCTTATGGGGGGAAAGCATGAACACTGAAGCTTTCTTT

v_gene: TRBV14
d_gene: TRBD1
j_gene: TRBJ2-7
abundance: .
CDR3aa: CASSQDPDRSFHEQYF
CDR3nt: TGTGCCAGCAGCCAAGATCCGGACAGGTCTTTCCACGAGCAGTACTTC

v_gene: TRBV5-4
d_gene: .
j_gene: TRBJ1-1
abundance: few
CDR3aa: CASSLQGTGTEAFF
CDR3nt: TGTGCCAGCAGCTTACAGGGAACTGGGACTGAAGCTTTCTTT

v_gene: TRBV10-3
d_gene: .
j_gene: TRBJ2-1
abundance: many
CDR3aa: CAISASGTTYNEQFF
CDR3nt: TGTGCCATCAGTGCCTCCGGGACCACCTACAATGAGCAGTTCTTC

v_gene: TRBV11-2
d_gene: .
j_gene: TRBJ2-5
abundance: .
CDR3aa: CASRGQIGETQYF
CDR3nt: TGTGCCAGCAGAGGGCAAATAGGAGAGACCCAGTACTTC

v_gene: TRBV19
d_gene: TRBD1
j_gene: TRBJ2-7
abundance: .
CDR3aa: CASSMTGGTDEQYF
CDR3nt: TGTGCCAGTAGTATGACAGGGGGCACCGACGAGCAGTACTTC

v_gene: TRBV6-1
d_gene: .
j_gene: TRBJ1-6
abundance: .
CDR3aa: CASSEAYKNSPLHF
CDR3nt: TGTGCCAGCAGTGAAGCATACAAAAATTCACCCCTCCACTTT

v_gene: TRBV7-2
d_gene: .
j_gene: TRBJ1-1
abundance: many
CDR3aa: CASSLVAASEAFF
CDR3nt: TGTGCCAGCAGCTTAGTGGCAGCATCTGAAGCTTTCTTT

v_gene: TRBV11-2
d_gene: .
j_gene: TRBJ1-2
abundance: many
CDR3aa: CASSLGEVYGYTF
CDR3nt: TGTGCCAGCAGCCTGGGCGAGGTCTATGGCTACACCTTC

v_gene: TRBV20-1
d_gene: TRBD2
j_gene: TRBJ2-1
abundance: few
CDR3aa: CSTRPPSGGRYNEQFF
CDR3nt: TGCAGTACCAGGCCTCCTAGCGGGGGGCGTTACAATGAGCAGTTCTTC

v_gene: TRBV3-1
d_gene: .
j_gene: TRBJ1-6
abundance: .
CDR3aa: CASSKQGAADSPLHF
CDR3nt: TGTGCCAGCAGCAAACAGGGCGCTGCAGATTCACCCCTCCACTTT

v_gene: TRBV5-1
d_gene: .
j_gene: TRBJ2-5
abundance: few
CDR3aa: CASSGTSGYQETQYF
CDR3nt: TGCGCCAGCAGCGGCACCAGCGGTTATCAAGAGACCCAGTACTTC

v_gene: TRBV3-1
d_gene: .
j_gene: TRBJ1-6
abundance: .
CDR3aa: CASSQTGSGDSPLHF
CDR3nt: TGTGCCAGCAGCCAAACAGGGTCCGGAGATTCACCCCTCCACTTT

v_gene: TRBV20-1
d_gene: .
j_gene: TRBJ2-7
abundance: few
CDR3aa: CSARNFTAGTDEQYF
CDR3nt: TGCAGTGCTAGAAATTTTACTGCGGGTACGGACGAGCAGTACTTC

v_gene: TRBV19
d_gene: .
j_gene: TRBJ2-7
abundance: .
CDR3aa: CASMGSYEQYF
CDR3nt: TGTGCCAGTATGGGGTCCTACGAGCAGTACTTC

v_gene: TRBV6-1
d_gene: .
j_gene: TRBJ1-6
abundance: few
CDR3aa: CASRWERGPTWSPLHF
CDR3nt: TGTGCCAGCAGGTGGGAAAGAGGGCCCACTTGGTCACCCCTCCACTTT

v_gene: TRBV20-1
d_gene: .
j_gene: TRBJ1-1
abundance: many
CDR3aa: CSASHRRAVNTEAFF
CDR3nt: TGCAGTGCCTCCCACCGCAGGGCCGTGAACACTGAAGCTTTCTTT

v_gene: TRBV3-1
d_gene: .
j_gene: TRBJ1-2
abundance: many
CDR3aa: CASSPDPRYGYTF
CDR3nt: TGTGCCAGCAGCCCAGACCCAAGATATGGCTACACCTTC

v_gene: TRBV4-1
d_gene: .
j_gene: TRBJ2-3
abundance: few
CDR3aa: CASSQDRAGADTQYF
CDR3nt: TGCGCCAGCAGCCAAGATAGGGCAGGGGCAGATACGCAGTATTTT

v_gene: TRBV15
d_gene: .
j_gene: TRBJ1-5
abundance: .
CDR3aa: CATSRYSNQPQHF
CDR3nt: TGTGCCACCAGCAGGTATAGCAATCAGCCCCAGCATTTT

v_gene: TRBV5-6
d_gene: .
j_gene: TRBJ1-2
abundance: many
CDR3aa: CASRMRAGHGYTF
CDR3nt: TGTGCCAGCAGAATGAGGGCAGGCCATGGCTACACCTTC

v_gene: TRBV20-1
d_gene: .
j_gene: TRBJ2-5
abundance: .
CDR3aa: CSARGAAYPQETQYF
CDR3nt: TGCAGTGCTAGAGGAGCAGCTTACCCTCAAGAGACCCAGTACTTC